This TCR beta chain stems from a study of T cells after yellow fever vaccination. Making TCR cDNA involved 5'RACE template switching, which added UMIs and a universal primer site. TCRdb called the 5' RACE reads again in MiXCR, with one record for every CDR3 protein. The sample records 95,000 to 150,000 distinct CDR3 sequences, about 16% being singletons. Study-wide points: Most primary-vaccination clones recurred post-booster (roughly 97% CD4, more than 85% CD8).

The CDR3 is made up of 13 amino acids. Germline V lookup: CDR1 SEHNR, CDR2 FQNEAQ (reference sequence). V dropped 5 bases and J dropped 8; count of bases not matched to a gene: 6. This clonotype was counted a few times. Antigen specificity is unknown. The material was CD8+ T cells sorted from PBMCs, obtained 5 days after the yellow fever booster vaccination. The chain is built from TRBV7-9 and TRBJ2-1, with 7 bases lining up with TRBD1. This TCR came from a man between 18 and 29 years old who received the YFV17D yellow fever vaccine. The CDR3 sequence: CASSQTGLDEQFF. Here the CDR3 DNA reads TGTGCCAGCAGCCAGACAGGGCTGGATGAGCAGTTCTTC.